Listed below are T cell receptor beta chains from one sample, sequenced in a study of blood T cell repertoires in COVID-19. Here immunoSEQ multiplex PCR was the method, and the copy in TCRdb shows in-frame clones only, minus some. The data show about 97,000 clones, more than 85% seen once. Sequencing was carried out using peripheral blood. These receptors were collected from a man younger than 35 with acute or convalescent COVID-19. Each CDR3 is given with its conserved first and last residue. The D gene is left open where the match is weak. Not every row has a clone size; where given, it reads once, few, many or a size class.

NA | TRBJ1-2 | 13 | NA | TRBV5-4 | CASSFSEGYGYTF | TGTGCCAGCAGCTTCAGCGAAGGCTATGGCTACACCTTC
NA | TRBJ1-2 | 18 | TRBD1 | TRBV27 | CASSLVWSGASGGYGYTF | TGTGCCAGCAGTTTAGTATGGAGTGGGGCCTCAGGGGGCTATGGCTACACCTTC
NA | TRBJ1-2 | 14 | NA | TRBV6-5 | CASSTGWIARGYTF | TGTGCCAGCAGTACAGGGTGGATAGCCAGGGGCTACACCTTC
medium-sized | TRBJ1-2 | 15 | NA | TRBV6-1 | CASSEAGLDGYGYTF | TGTGCCAGCAGTGAAGCGGGCTTAGACGGATATGGCTACACCTTC
NA | TRBJ2-3 | 17 | TRBD2 | TRBV24-1 | CATSDGFLTSGSDTQYF | TGTGCCACCAGTGATGGATTTTTAACTAGCGGGAGCGATACGCAGTATTTT
once | TRBJ1-3 | 19 | NA | TRBV7-9 | CASSLIMHRDPTAGNTIYF | TGTGCCAGCAGCTTAATAATGCACAGGGATCCAACAGCGGGAAACACCATATATTTT
NA | TRBJ2-7 | 14 | TRBD1 | TRBV28 | CASSFIGQGSEQYF | TGTGCCAGCAGTTTTATCGGACAGGGGAGCGAGCAGTACTTC
NA | TRBJ1-2 | 14 | NA | TRBV10-2 | CASSETGPSYGYTF | TGCGCCAGCAGTGAAACAGGGCCATCATATGGCTACACCTTC
NA | TRBJ1-6 | 10 | NA | TRBV12-3/TRBV12-4 | CASTNSPLHF | TGTGCCAGCACAAATTCACCCCTCCACTTT
once | TRBJ1-1 | 15 | TRBD1 | TRBV5-4 | CASSLKDRVGTEAFF | TGTGCCAGCAGCCTAAAAGACAGGGTTGGCACTGAAGCTTTCTTT
NA | TRBJ1-1 | 15 | NA | TRBV7-2 | CASSLDGAGNTEAFF | TGTGCCAGCAGCTTAGATGGGGCGGGAAACACTGAAGCTTTCTTT
NA | TRBJ1-1 | 14 | NA | TRBV6-5 | CASSYSVRGTEAFF | TGTGCCAGCAGTTACTCGGTCAGGGGCACTGAAGCTTTCTTT
NA | TRBJ2-5 | 11 | NA | TRBV11-2 | CASSLGGTQYF | TGTGCCAGCAGCCTCGGAGGGACCCAGTACTTC
NA | TRBJ2-3 | 15 | TRBD1 | TRBV11-2 | CASSFGQGGTDTQYF | TGTGCCAGCAGCTTTGGACAGGGGGGGACAGATACGCAGTATTTT
NA | TRBJ2-1 | 14 | TRBD2 | TRBV9 | CASSVERGYNEQFF | TGTGCCAGCAGCGTAGAGCGGGGTTACAATGAGCAGTTCTTC
once | TRBJ1-2 | 16 | NA | TRBV18 | CASSPPIGPGGYGYTF | TGTGCCAGCTCACCACCAATAGGGCCAGGAGGGTATGGCTACACCTTC
once | TRBJ1-4 | 15 | NA | TRBV5-1 | CASSTWGEANEKLFF | TGCGCCAGCAGTACGTGGGGGGAGGCTAATGAAAAACTGTTTTTT
NA | TRBJ1-3 | 14 | NA | TRBV10-3 | CASDGDYSGNTIYF | TGTGCCAGCGACGGGGACTACTCTGGAAACACCATATATTTT
NA | TRBJ1-1 | 15 | NA | TRBV28 | CASSFTGSWHTEAFF | TGTGCCAGCAGTTTTACAGGATCATGGCACACTGAAGCTTTCTTT
NA | TRBJ2-7 | 14 | NA | TRBV10-2 | CASTATGVSYEQYF | TGCGCCAGCACAGCGACAGGAGTCTCCTACGAGCAGTACTTC
once | TRBJ1-2 | 13 | NA | TRBV12-3/TRBV12-4 | CASSFDRNYGYTF | TGTGCCAGCAGTTTTGACAGGAACTATGGCTACACCTTC
NA | TRBJ1-2 | 13 | NA | TRBV11-2 | CASSLDSFYGYTF | TGTGCCAGCAGCCTGGACAGTTTTTATGGCTACACCTTC
NA | TRBJ2-1 | 16 | NA | TRBV14 | CASSQDRGMAYNEQFF | TGTGCCAGCAGCCAAGATCGGGGGATGGCCTACAATGAGCAGTTCTTC
NA | TRBJ1-3 | 16 | TRBD1 | TRBV2 | CASLGQGDYSGNTIYF | TGTGCCAGCCTAGGACAGGGCGATTACTCTGGAAACACCATATATTTT
NA | TRBJ2-7 | 13 | NA | TRBV5-1 | CASSPGISYEQYF | TGCGCCAGCAGCCCAGGGATTTCCTACGAGCAGTACTTC
NA | TRBJ1-2 | 15 | NA | TRBV3-1/TRBV3-2 | CASSQEEAGEHGYTF | TGTGCCAGCAGCCAAGAGGAGGCAGGGGAACATGGCTACACCTTC
NA | TRBJ2-7 | 13 | NA | TRBV11-2 | CASSLGTLYEQYF | TGTGCCAGCAGCTTAGGGACACTCTACGAGCAGTACTTC
NA | TRBJ1-1 | 14 | NA | TRBV6-6 | CASSLARGNTEAFF | TGTGCCAGCAGTCTTGCCAGGGGGAACACTGAAGCTTTCTTT
NA | TRBJ1-3 | 15 | TRBD1 | TRBV9 | CASSVQGADGNTIYF | TGTGCCAGCAGCGTGCAGGGGGCGGATGGAAACACCATATATTTT
NA | TRBJ2-5 | 12 | NA | TRBV7-2 | CASSLSRETQYF | TGTGCCAGCAGCTTATCGAGGGAGACCCAGTACTTC
NA | TRBJ1-2 | 18 | TRBD1 | TRBV4-1 | CASSQDFGAGGLFGGYTF | TGCGCCAGCAGCCAAGATTTTGGGGCAGGGGGTCTGTTCGGGGGCTACACCTTC
NA | TRBJ2-7 | 11 | NA | TRBV25-1 | CASSAIYEQYF | TGTGCCAGCAGTGCCATTTACGAGCAGTACTTC
NA | TRBJ1-3 | 16 | NA | TRBV3-1/TRBV3-2 | CASSQIGGAAGNTIYF | TGTGCCAGCAGCCAAATAGGGGGGGCCGCGGGAAACACCATATATTTT
NA | TRBJ1-1 | 14 | NA | TRBV7-9 | CASSLTQANTEAFF | TGTGCCAGCAGCTTAACCCAAGCGAACACTGAAGCTTTCTTT
once | TRBJ2-3 | 16 | NA | TRBV3-1/TRBV3-2 | CASSQEGTGKTDTQYF | TGTGCCAGCAGCCAAGAGGGGACTGGAAAAACGGATACGCAGTATTTT
NA | TRBJ1-3 | 14 | NA | TRBV7-2 | CASSTRGSGNTIYF | TGTGCCAGCAGCACAAGGGGCTCTGGAAACACCATATATTTT
NA | TRBJ2-1 | 19 | TRBD2 | TRBV9 | CASSAPTLPSGRSYNEQFF | TGTGCCAGCAGCGCACCGACGTTACCTAGCGGGAGGTCGTACAATGAGCAGTTCTTC
NA | TRBJ2-7 | 15 | TRBD1 | TRBV18 | CASSPEQGKSYEQYF | TGTGCCAGCTCACCTGAACAGGGGAAGTCCTACGAGCAGTACTTC
NA | TRBJ1-1 | 15 | NA | TRBV4-1 | CASSPPGQKNTEAFF | TGCGCCAGCAGCCCCCCTGGGCAGAAGAACACTGAAGCTTTCTTT
NA | TRBJ1-4 | 15 | TRBD1 | TRBV5-1 | CASSARDSGNEKLFF | TGCGCCAGCAGCGCCCGGGACAGTGGTAATGAAAAACTGTTTTTT
NA | TRBJ2-1 | 14 | TRBD1 | TRBV29-1 | CSVSRDRGNNEQFF | TGCAGCGTTTCCCGGGACAGGGGAAACAATGAGCAGTTCTTC